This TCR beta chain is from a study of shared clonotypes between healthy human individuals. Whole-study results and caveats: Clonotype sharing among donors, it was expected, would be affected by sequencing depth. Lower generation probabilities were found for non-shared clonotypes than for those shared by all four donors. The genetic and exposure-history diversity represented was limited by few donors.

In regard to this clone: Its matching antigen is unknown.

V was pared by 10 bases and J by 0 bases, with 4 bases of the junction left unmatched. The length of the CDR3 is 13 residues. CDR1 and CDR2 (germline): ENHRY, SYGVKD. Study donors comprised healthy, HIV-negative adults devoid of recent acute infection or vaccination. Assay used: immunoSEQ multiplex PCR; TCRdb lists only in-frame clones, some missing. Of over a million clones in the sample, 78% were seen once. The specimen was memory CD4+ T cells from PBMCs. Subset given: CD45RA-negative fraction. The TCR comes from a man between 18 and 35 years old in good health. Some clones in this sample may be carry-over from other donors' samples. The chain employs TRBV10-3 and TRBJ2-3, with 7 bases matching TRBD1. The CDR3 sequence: CATTQGSTDTQYF. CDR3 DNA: TGTGCCACGACACAGGGGAGCACAGATACGCAGTATTTT.